These T cell receptor beta chains were read from a single sample in a study of beta chain features in type 1 diabetes. Method: immunoSEQ multiplex PCR; TCRdb's copy keeps in-frame clones and lacks some. In the table there are roughly 450,000 clones, about 15% of which are singletons. The sample was naive CD4+ T cells from blood. These receptors were collected from a young man in good health. The CDR3 runs from the conserved cysteine through the conserved F or W. A D gene is named only where the DNA matches it firmly. Clone size is stated in some rows and not others, as once, few, many or a class when expanded.

>NA|NA|TRBV7-9|TRBJ2-1
TGTGCCAGCAGCTTGATAGGTCAGGGCTACAATGAGCAGTTCTTC
CASSLIGQGYNEQFF
>few|NA|TRBV28|TRBJ2-7
TGTGCCAGCAGTTTATCCCCCTACGGGTTGCCCTACGAGCAGTACTTC
CASSLSPYGLPYEQYF
>NA|NA|TRBV2|TRBJ1-6
TGTGCCAGCACCGAGGGTGGAGTATCCCTCCACTTT
CASTEGGVSLHF
>NA|TRBD1|TRBV18|TRBJ2-5
TGTGCCAGCTCGGTCGGGACAGGACCTCTCGGGACCCAGTACTTC
CASSVGTGPLGTQYF
>NA|NA|TRBV2|TRBJ2-5
TGTGCCAGCAGTCCGGGACGGAGAAAAGAGACCCAGTACTTC
CASSPGRRKETQYF
>few|TRBD1|TRBV5-1|TRBJ2-7
TGCGCCAGCAGCCAGCGGACAGGGATCGTTGGCGAGCAGTACTTC
CASSQRTGIVGEQYF
>NA|NA|TRBV9|TRBJ1-4
TGTGCCAGCAGCCCTGAGATCGGCAGGGGAAATGAAAAACTGTTTTTT
CASSPEIGRGNEKLFF
>NA|NA|TRBV6-4|TRBJ2-1
TGTGCCAGCAGTGTAATAGAGGGTGGTGAGCAGTTCTTC
CASSVIEGGEQFF
>few|NA|TRBV18|TRBJ1-2
TGTGCCAGCTCACCACTTTTGGAGGTTGATGGCTACACCTTC
CASSPLLEVDGYTF
>NA|NA|TRBV6-5|TRBJ1-2
TGTGCCAGCAGTTACTCGGCTACCTATGGCTACACCTTC
CASSYSATYGYTF
>NA|NA|TRBV5-1|TRBJ1-2
TGCGCCAGCACGGTTACACCGCTGATCTATGGCTACACCTTC
CASTVTPLIYGYTF
>few|NA|TRBV30|TRBJ1-1
TGTGCCTTGAGTGGCTCAAGACATGTTAATTCGGCCATGAACACTGAAGCTTTCTTT
CALSGSRHVNSAMNTEAFF
>NA|TRBD2|TRBV2|TRBJ2-3
TGTGCCAGCAGTGTTCGGCTAGCGGGAGGCAATACGCAGTATTTT
CASSVRLAGGNTQYF
>NA|NA|TRBV4-3|TRBJ1-4
TGCGCCAGCAGCCAAGGGACTTCAGGGCGAGATGAAAAACTGTTTTTT
CASSQGTSGRDEKLFF
>NA|TRBD2|TRBV7-9|TRBJ2-3
TGTGCCAGCAGCTCTAGCGGGAGGGCCACAGATACGCAGTATTTT
CASSSSGRATDTQYF
>few|NA|TRBV15|TRBJ1-3
TGTGCCACCAGCAGAGATCCGGCAGGGTCTGGAAACACCATATATTTT
CATSRDPAGSGNTIYF
>NA|NA|TRBV29-1|TRBJ1-2
TGCAGCGTGCCGACAGTCTCTAACTATGGCTACACCTTC
CSVPTVSNYGYTF
>NA|TRBD1|TRBV6-6|TRBJ2-3
TGTGCCACCTCGGGACAGGGGATGAGCACAGATACGCAGTATTTT
CATSGQGMSTDTQYF
>few|NA|TRBV10-3|TRBJ2-7
TGTGCCATCAGGTCACAAGTCTACGAGCAGTACTTC
CAIRSQVYEQYF
>few|TRBD1|TRBV11-1|TRBJ2-2
TGTGCCAGTGGTGACAGGGCCGGCACCGGGGAGCTGTTTTTT
CASGDRAGTGELFF
>few|NA|TRBV5-1|TRBJ2-1
TGCGCCAACGAGAGCCGACCGGAGGTTTCGGACAATGAGCAGTTCTTC
CANESRPEVSDNEQFF
>NA|TRBD2|TRBV14|TRBJ2-1
TGTGCCAGCAGCGTCCAGACTAGCGGAACCTACAATGAGCAGTTCTTC
CASSVQTSGTYNEQFF
>NA|NA|TRBV10-3|TRBJ2-3
TGTGCCATCAAAAGAAGCGAGGTGGGGCTAGCAGATACGCAGTATTTT
CAIKRSEVGLADTQYF
>few|NA|TRBV15|TRBJ2-3
TGTGCCACCAGGAGTCGTTCGGGCACAGATACGCAGTATTTT
CATRSRSGTDTQYF
>NA|NA|TRBV2|TRBJ2-3
TGTGCCAGCAGACGACTAGACACAGATACGCAGTATTTT
CASRRLDTDTQYF
>few|NA|TRBV7-9|TRBJ2-5
TGTGCCAGCAGCCTAGAGGGGCAGACCCAGTACTTC
CASSLEGQTQYF
>NA|NA|TRBV30|TRBJ2-2
TGTGCCTGCTCTAGTACGAACACCGGGGAGCTGTTTTTT
CACSSTNTGELFF
>NA|NA|TRBV29-1|TRBJ1-1
TGCAGCGTTGAAGTGCCCGGGAACACTGAAGCTTTCTTT
CSVEVPGNTEAFF
>few|NA|TRBV6-5|TRBJ2-6
TGTGCCAGCAGACCCCTTTCTGGGGCCAACGTCCTGACTTTC
CASRPLSGANVLTF
>many|TRBD2|TRBV16|TRBJ2-4
TGTGCCAGCAGCCAGGGGACTAGCGGTACCAAAAACATTCAGTACTTC
CASSQGTSGTKNIQYF
>few|NA|TRBV7-9|TRBJ1-3
TGTGCCAGCAGTCCCCTATTCCTCTCTGGAAACACCATATATTTT
CASSPLFLSGNTIYF
>NA|NA|TRBV7-9|TRBJ2-5
TGTGCCAGCAGCTTTTATGGCGAACAAGAGACCCAGTACTTC
CASSFYGEQETQYF
>few|NA|TRBV7-2|TRBJ1-2
TGTGCCAGCAGTCCGACGGCCCTCGGGGGCTACACCTTC
CASSPTALGGYTF
>few|NA|TRBV4-2|TRBJ1-2
TGTGCCAGCAGCACGAGGGGGGCTGAGGATGGCTACACCTTC
CASSTRGAEDGYTF
>few|TRBD1|TRBV4-2|TRBJ1-1
TGTGCCAGCAGCCAAGTACGGTCGGACAGGGTTACTGAAGCTTTCTTT
CASSQVRSDRVTEAFF
>few|NA|TRBV7-9|TRBJ2-1
TGTGCCAGCAGCTGGGGTTGGACGGACCCGGTGGAGCAGTTCTTC
CASSWGWTDPVEQFF
>NA|NA|TRBV4-3|TRBJ2-6
TGCGCCAGCAGCCCCGCGCTTACCGGGGCCAACGTCCTGACTTTC
CASSPALTGANVLTF
>NA|NA|TRBV20-1|TRBJ1-2
TGCAGTGCTGACGAGGATGGCTACACCTTC
CSADEDGYTF
>NA|NA|TRBV18|TRBJ1-1
TGTGCCAGCTCACCACCGATGGGAATAGGGACTGAAGCTTTCTTT
CASSPPMGIGTEAFF
>NA|TRBD2|TRBV6-9|TRBJ2-1
TGTGCCGGGGGGACTATCAATGAGCAGTTCTTC
CAGGTINEQFF
>few|NA|TRBV7-7|TRBJ2-5
TGTGCCAGCAGTTCAGGGTCCGCGGAGACCCAGTACTTC
CASSSGSAETQYF